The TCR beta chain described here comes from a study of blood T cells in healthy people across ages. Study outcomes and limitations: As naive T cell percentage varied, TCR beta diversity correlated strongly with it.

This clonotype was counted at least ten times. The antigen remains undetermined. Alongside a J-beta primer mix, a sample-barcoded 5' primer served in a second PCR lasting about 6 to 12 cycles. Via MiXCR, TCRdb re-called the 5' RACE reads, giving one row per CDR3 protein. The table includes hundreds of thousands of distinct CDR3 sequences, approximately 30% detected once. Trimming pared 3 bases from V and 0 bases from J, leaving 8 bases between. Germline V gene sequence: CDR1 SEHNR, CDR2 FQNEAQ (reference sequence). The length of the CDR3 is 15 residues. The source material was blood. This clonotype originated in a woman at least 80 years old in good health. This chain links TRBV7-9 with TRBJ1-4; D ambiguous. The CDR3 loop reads CASSFDGTTNEKLFF. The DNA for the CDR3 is TGTGCCAGCAGCTTTGACGGAACAACTAATGAAAAACTGTTTTTT.